This T cell receptor (beta chain) was documented in a study of cytomegalovirus exposure and HLA in healthy donors. PCR involved 60 Vbeta and 13 Jbeta primers. The assay was immunoSEQ multiplex PCR, and TCRdb's table has in-frame clones only and misses some. Of 140,000 to 150,000 clones detected, 60% to 85% appear once; the ten largest clones hold 2.5% to 3.5%. Trimming took off 1 base at V and 2 bases at J, with 9 bases between the two ends. This CDR3 is 14 amino acids long. The germline V gene has CDR1 SEHNR and CDR2 FQNEAQ (reference sequence). This clone was found a few times. Material for sequencing was PBMCs. The chain is built from TRBV7-9 and TRBJ2-7; D is ambiguous. The sequence was obtained from a middle-aged man in good health and CMV-seropositive. CDR3: CASSLEEVAYEQYF. The DNA for the CDR3 is TGTGCCAGCAGCTTAGAAGAGGTTGCCTACGAGCAGTACTTC. Looking up the rest from reference TRBV7-9 and TRBJ2-7 gives the full variable domain: DTGVSQNPRHKITKRGQNVTFRCDPISEHNRLYWYRQTLGQGPEFLTYFQNEAQLEKSRLLSDRFSAERPKGSFSTLEIQRTEQGDSAMYLCASSLEEVAYEQYFGPGTRLTVT.